The 26 T cell receptor beta chains below come from one sample, sequenced in a study of regulatory T cells in long-lasting Graves disease. Both iRepertoire HTBI primers and Arm-PCR of CDR3 regions were used to build the TCR beta libraries. TCRdb reanalysed the multiplex PCR reads using MiXCR and keeps one entry per CDR3 protein. The table includes about 530,000 distinct CDR3 sequences, roughly 16% detected once. As to time point: newly diagnosed GD, antithyroid drugs for less than 3 months. The TCR library was made from RNA extracted from PBMCs. These same records also appear under a second study, on T cells in Graves' hyperthyroidism and ophthalmopathy.

Sequences were derived from peripheral blood mononuclear cells (PBMCs), sampled at new diagnosis, from a patient treated with antithyroid drugs. The receptors here all came from a woman aged 35 to 60 with Graves disease.

Comments on this clonotype: A much larger clone differs from this one at a single base, so this may be a read error. V and J are TRBV12-3 or TRBV12-4 and TRBJ2-3, with D perhaps TRBD1 (6 bases). The CDR3 is 13 amino acids. CDR3 nucleotide sequence: TGTACCACCCATTCAGGGGAATCGGATACGCAGTATTTT. This translates into CTTHSGESDTQYF.

This chain links TRBV5-6 with TRBJ2-7; D is unresolved. Germline V CDR1 and CDR2: SGHDT, YYEEEE. The CDR3 runs to 14 residues. V was clipped by 0 bases and J by 4 bases, with 11 bases between them. Here the CDR3 DNA reads TGTGCCAGCAGCTTGGGGCGTACCGGGTACGAGCAGTACTTC. Translation gives CASSLGRTGYEQYF.

The sample holds many counts of this clonotype. V and J are TRBV27 and TRBJ2-7; the D gene could be TRBD1 or TRBD2 (5 bases each). Trimming took 3 bases from V and 2 from J, leaving 11 bases between them. This CDR3 has 14 residues. From germline, CDR1 is MNHEY and CDR2 SMNVEV (reference sequence). CDR3 nucleotide sequence: TGTGCCAGCAGTTTTTCGGGACGGCCCTACGAGCAGTACTTC. This codes for CASSFSGRPYEQYF.

Comment on this clonotype: A read error is possible here, since a much larger clone lies one base away. The rearrangement uses TRBV2 and TRBJ2-3, with D possibly TRBD1 on 5 matching bases. Germline V CDR1 and CDR2: SNHLY, FYNNEI. CDR3 size: 13 residues. This CDR3 is CASRRIGADTRYF. CDR3 nucleotide sequence: TGTGCCAGCAGAAGGATTGGGGCAGATACGCGGTATTTT.

This clonotype was observed at least ten times. The chain carries TRBV6-1 and TRBJ1-6; 8 bases agree with TRBD1. The ends lost 9 bases at V and 8 bases at J; junction bases unmatched: 9. The CDR3 is 14 residues long. Germline V lookup: CDR1 MNHNS, CDR2 SASEGT. The CDR3 nucleotides read TGTGCCAGTCACCGGGACAGGACCGATTCACCCCTCCACTTT. This gives the protein CASHRDRTDSPLHF.

This clonotype was seen repeatedly, ten times or more. The CDR3 is CASTAGGPYEQYF. DNA for the CDR3: TGTGCCAGCACGGCGGGGGGGCCTTACGAGCAGTACTTC. V and J are TRBV12-3 or TRBV12-4 and TRBJ2-7, with 9 bases fitting TRBD2. After removal of 7 bases from V and 4 bases from J, the junction contained 5 bases not matched to a gene. The CDR3 loop spans 13 amino acids.

Concerning this clonotype itself: This may arise from a read error, as a much more abundant clone is one base away. The chain employs TRBV6-1 and TRBJ1-2; D uncertain. Germline lookup yields CDR1 MNHNS and CDR2 SASEGT. With 7 bases removed from V and 7 bases from J, the gap between germline ends came to 25 bases. The CDR3 consists of 16 residues. The chain's CDR3 is CASTPATGKQTLGYTF. CDR3 coding DNA: TGTGCCAGCACCCCGGCAACCGGGAAGCAAACCCTTGGCTACACCTTC.

This clonotype appeared a few times. The chain is built from TRBV7-3 and TRBJ2-2, with D perhaps TRBD2 (6 bases). CDR1 is SGHTA, CDR2 FQGTGA, per germline. V lost 4 bases and J 0 bases, leaving 15 bases between the germline ends. CDR3 size: 17 residues. This CDR3 reads CASSSSGTLANTGELFF. DNA of the CDR3: TGTGCCAGCAGCTCGTCCGGGACTCTCGCGAACACCGGGGAGCTGTTTTTT.

On this clonotype: This may be a read error, as it is one base from a much larger clone. The chain links TRBV10-3 to TRBJ2-3; D possibly corresponds to TRBD1 (7 bases). Germline loops: CDR1 ENHRY, CDR2 SYGVKD. The CDR3 length is 13 residues. The germline V and J ends were trimmed by 8 bases and 5 bases, with 14 bases remaining between them. CDR3 sequence (DNA): TGTGCCATCGGCCCAGGGGGGATAGATACGCAGTATTTT. Translated: CAIGPGGIDTQYF.

The count of this clonotype is one. A much larger clone sits a single nucleotide away, making a read error possible. The chain is built from TRBV24-1 and TRBJ2-3; 8 bases fit TRBD2. TRBJ2-5 matches the DNA end more closely, so the J call is doubtful. This CDR3 region has 14 residues. Germline lookup yields CDR1 KGHDR and CDR2 SFDVKD. In DNA form, the CDR3 reads TGTGTCACCAGTGACGGGGGGGCCTTGCGGACCCAGTACTTC. It encodes CVTSDGGALRTQYF.

This clonotype was counted many times. The junction does not match germline at one end; this may be a read error. This sequence joins TRBV28 and TRBJ2-5; TRBD1 is a possible D gene (5 bases). The CDR3 sequence is 12 residues long. The germline V gene has CDR1 MDHEN and CDR2 SYDVKM. The DNA for the CDR3 is TGTGCCACCAGTCGACAGACCGAGACCCAGTACTTC. This codes for CATSRQTETQYF.

This clonotype has at least ten counts. The J gene is TRBJ2-3, the V gene TRBV3-1; unclear D gene. The V gene's germline CDR1 is LGHDT and CDR2 YNNKEL (reference sequence). V was clipped by 1 base and J by 3 bases, with 5 bases between them. This CDR3 contains 13 residues. This CDR3 reads CASSQALTDTQYF. CDR3 nucleotides: TGTGCCAGCAGCCAAGCGCTGACAGATACGCAGTATTTT.

This clonotype was picked up a small number of times. J is TRBJ2-3 and V is TRBV3-1, with 7 nucleotides matching TRBD1. Looked up from germline, CDR1 is LGHDT and CDR2 is YNNKEL (reference sequence). The CDR3 totals 17 residues. V gave up 1 base and J gave up 6 bases; unmatched junction bases: 13. This CDR3 reads CASSQVVGGTFRDTQYF. CDR3 bases: TGTGCCAGCAGCCAAGTAGTAGGGGGCACCTTCCGGGATACGCAGTATTTT.

This clonotype turned up a few times. The rearrangement uses TRBV13 and TRBJ1-6; 7 bases fit TRBD1. The CDR3 runs to 13 residues. J lost 6 bases, V lost 6 bases, and 2 bases had no gene match. The germline CDR1 and CDR2 sequences are PRHDT and FYEKMQ (reference sequence). Here the CDR3 DNA reads TGTGCCAGCAGGGGACAGTTTAATTCACCCCTCCACTTT. The encoded protein is CASRGQFNSPLHF.

This clonotype was seen a few times. This chain connects TRBV12-3 or TRBV12-4 to TRBJ2-7, with D unclear. Deletions cut 3 bases from V and 2 bases from J, with 20 bases between. The CDR3 covers 17 residues. Here the CDR3 DNA reads TGTGCCAGCAGTTTCAGTTACTTATCGTTGGGAACCTACGAGCAGTACTTC. It translates to CASSFSYLSLGTYEQYF.

The chain employs TRBV5-1 and TRBJ1-2; a possible D gene is TRBD1 (5 bases). Trimming removed 0 bases from V and 4 bases from J, with 10 bases in between. The CDR3 spans 14 residues. Germline V gene sequence: CDR1 SGHRS, CDR2 YFSETQ. The CDR3 loop is CASSLVGDSYGYTF. Written as DNA, the CDR3 is TGCGCCAGCAGCTTGGTAGGTGACAGCTATGGCTACACCTTC.

In this sample, this clonotype turned up many times. The genes are TRBV12-3 or TRBV12-4 and TRBJ2-1; 8 bases map to TRBD1. V was pared by 6 bases and J by 2 bases, with 6 bases of the junction left unmatched. This CDR3 spans 15 amino acids. The CDR3 nucleotides read TGTGCCAGCAGCACTAGGACAGGGACCTACAATGAGCAGTTCTTC. It yields the protein CASSTRTGTYNEQFF.

There are a few counts of this clonotype. The chain employs TRBV19 and TRBJ1-1; TRBD1 is a possible D gene (5 bases). With 4 bases removed from V and 1 base from J, the gap between germline ends came to 10 bases. Germline V lookup: CDR1 LNHDA, CDR2 SQIVND (reference sequence). The CDR3 is made up of 14 amino acids. CDR3 sequence (DNA): TGTGCCAGTAGTACCGGACATGCGAACACTGAAGCTTTCTTT. Translating it yields CASSTGHANTEAFF.

This clonotype was found many times. The chain employs TRBV20-1 and TRBJ1-2, with D possibly TRBD1 on 6 matching bases. V lost 0 bases, J lost 1 base, and 21 bases lay in between. The germline V gene encodes CDR1 DFQATT and CDR2 SNEGSKA (reference sequence). This CDR3 contains 18 residues. The CDR3 DNA reads as TGCAGTGCTAGAGATTGGATGACAGGACCTACTCTTAACTATGGCTACACCTTC. Encoded protein: CSARDWMTGPTLNYGYTF.

This clonotype showed up just a few times. The chain carries TRBV20-1 and TRBJ1-2; a possible D gene is TRBD1 (6 bases). The germline V gene encodes CDR1 DFQATT and CDR2 SNEGSKA (reference sequence). This CDR3 is built from 15 residues. V was shortened by 2 bases and J by 3 bases, with 16 bases between the two germline ends. As DNA, the CDR3 is TGCAGTGCTAGACGGTATAACAGGGAAGACTATGGCTACACCTTC. This gives the protein CSARRYNREDYGYTF.

V gene TRBV4-1 combines with J gene TRBJ1-1; D remains ambiguous. CDR3 length: 13 residues. Trimming took off 6 bases at V and 5 bases at J, with 13 bases between the two ends. CDR1 and CDR2 from the germline V gene are MGHRA and YSYEKL. The CDR3 sequence is CASREGFGTEAFF. The CDR3, as DNA: TGCGCCAGCAGAGAGGGCTTTGGGACTGAAGCTTTCTTT.

This clonotype was counted many times. CDR3 sequence: CASSLGDMNTEAFF. Written as DNA, the CDR3 is TGTGCCAGCAGCTTGGGTGACATGAACACTGAAGCTTTCTTT. This chain links TRBV5-4 with TRBJ1-1; D not resolved. From germline, CDR1 is SGHNT and CDR2 YYREEE (reference sequence). V shed 0 bases and J shed 0 bases, with 6 bases lying between them. The CDR3 sequence is 14 residues long.

This clonotype was seen more than once but under ten times. The chain recombines TRBV5-1 with TRBJ2-1; TRBD2 aligns across 9 bases. Germline V gene data show CDR1 as SGHRS and CDR2 as YFSETQ. CDR3 length: 14 residues. The trim removed 7 bases at V and 3 bases at J, leaving 5 bases unmatched. The CDR3 DNA reads as TGCGCCAGCGGAGTAGCGGGAGTCTACAATGAGCAGTTCTTC. Its protein product is CASGVAGVYNEQFF.

This clonotype was seen repeatedly, ten times or more. The gene calls are TRBV13 and TRBJ2-1, with TRBD2 as a possible D gene (5 bases). Germline CDR1 and CDR2: PRHDT and FYEKMQ (reference sequence). Trimming stripped 4 bases from V and 5 bases from J, with 15 bases between. This CDR3 region has 15 residues. This chain's CDR3 is CASSSGLISNNEQFF. CDR3 coding DNA: TGTGCCAGCAGCTCCGGACTGATTTCAAACAATGAGCAGTTCTTC.

The chain uses TRBV9 and TRBJ2-7; D tentatively fits TRBD1 or TRBD2 (5 bases each). Per germline, CDR1 SGDLS and CDR2 YYNGEE. The CDR3 totals 14 residues. Trimming left V 0 bases short and J 3 bases short, with 10 bases between. In nucleotides, the CDR3 is TGTGCCAGCAGCGTAGGGGGGTGGGTCTACGAGCAGTACTTC. Translation gives CASSVGGWVYEQYF.

At least ten counts were recorded for this clonotype. The gene calls are TRBV11-2 and TRBJ2-5, with D maybe TRBD2 (6 bases). V dropped 1 base and J dropped 7 bases, with 13 bases sitting between them. CDR3 length: 14 residues. CDR1 is SGHAT, CDR2 FQNNGV, per germline. For the CDR3, the DNA is TGTGCCAGCAGCTTAGGAGGAGGGAGCCCGACCCAGTACTTC. Protein sequence: CASSLGGGSPTQYF.